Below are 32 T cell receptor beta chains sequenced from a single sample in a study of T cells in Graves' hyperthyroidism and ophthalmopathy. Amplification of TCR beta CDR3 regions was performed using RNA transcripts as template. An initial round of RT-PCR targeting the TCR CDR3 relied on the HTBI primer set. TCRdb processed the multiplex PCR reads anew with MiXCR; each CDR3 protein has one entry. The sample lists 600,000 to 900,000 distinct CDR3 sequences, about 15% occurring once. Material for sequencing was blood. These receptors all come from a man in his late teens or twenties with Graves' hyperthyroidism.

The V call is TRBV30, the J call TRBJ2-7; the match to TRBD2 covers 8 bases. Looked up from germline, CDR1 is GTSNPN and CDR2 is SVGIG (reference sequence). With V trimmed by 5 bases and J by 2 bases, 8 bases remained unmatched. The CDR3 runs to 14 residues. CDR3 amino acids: CAWGSLAETYEQYF. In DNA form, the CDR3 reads TGTGCCTGGGGTTCACTAGCGGAGACCTACGAGCAGTACTTC.

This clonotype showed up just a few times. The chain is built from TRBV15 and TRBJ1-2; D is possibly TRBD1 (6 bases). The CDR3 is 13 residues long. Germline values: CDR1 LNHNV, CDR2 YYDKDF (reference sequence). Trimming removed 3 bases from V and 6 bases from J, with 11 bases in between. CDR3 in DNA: TGTGCCACCAGCAGCGGGACAAAGGATGGCTACACCTTC. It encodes CATSSGTKDGYTF. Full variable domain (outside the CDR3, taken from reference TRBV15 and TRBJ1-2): DAMVIQNPRYQVTQFGKPVTLSCSQTLNHNVMYWYQQKSSQAPKLLFHYYDKDFNNEADTPDNFQSRRPNTSFCFLDIRSPGLGDTAMYLCATSSGTKDGYTFGSGTRLTVV.

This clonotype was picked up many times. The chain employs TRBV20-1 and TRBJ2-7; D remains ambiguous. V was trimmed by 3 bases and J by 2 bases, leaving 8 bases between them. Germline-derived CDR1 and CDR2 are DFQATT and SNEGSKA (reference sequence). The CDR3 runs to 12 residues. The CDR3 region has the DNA TGCAGTGCTAGTGAAACTACCTACGAGCAGTACTTC. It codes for CSASETTYEQYF.

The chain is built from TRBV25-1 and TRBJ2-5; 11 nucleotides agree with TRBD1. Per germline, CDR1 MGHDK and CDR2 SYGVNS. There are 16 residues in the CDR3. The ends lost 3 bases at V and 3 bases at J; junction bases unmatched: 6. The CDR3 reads CASSDPPGQGEETQYF. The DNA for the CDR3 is TGTGCCAGCAGTGATCCACCGGGACAGGGGGAAGAGACCCAGTACTTC.

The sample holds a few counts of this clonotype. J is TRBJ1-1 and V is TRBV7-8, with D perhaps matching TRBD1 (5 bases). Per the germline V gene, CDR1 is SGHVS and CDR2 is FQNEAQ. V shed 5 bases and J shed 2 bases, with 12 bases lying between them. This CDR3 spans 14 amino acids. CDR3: CASSAYDSNTEAFF. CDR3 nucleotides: TGTGCCAGCAGCGCCTATGACAGCAACACTGAAGCTTTCTTT. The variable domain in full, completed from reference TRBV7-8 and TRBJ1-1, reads GAGVSQSPRYKVAKRGQDVALRCDPISGHVSLFWYQQALGQGPEFLTYFQNEAQLDKSGLPSDRFFAERPEGSVSTLKIQRTQQEDSAVYLCASSAYDSNTEAFFGQGTRLTVV.

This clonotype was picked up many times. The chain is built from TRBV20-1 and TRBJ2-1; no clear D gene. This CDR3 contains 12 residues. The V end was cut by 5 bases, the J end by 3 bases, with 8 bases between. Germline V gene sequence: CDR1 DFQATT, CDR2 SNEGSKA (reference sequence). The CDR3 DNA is TGCAGTGCTGCTATGGGCTACAATGAGCAGTTCTTC. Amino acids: CSAAMGYNEQFF.

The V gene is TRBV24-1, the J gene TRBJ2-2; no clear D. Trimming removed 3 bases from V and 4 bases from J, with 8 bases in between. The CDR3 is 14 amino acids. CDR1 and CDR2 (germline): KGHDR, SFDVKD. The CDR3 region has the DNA TGTGCCACCAGTGATCCTCTGGGCACCGGGGAGCTGTTTTTT. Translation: CATSDPLGTGELFF.

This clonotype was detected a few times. CDR3 amino acids: CASSWGLYNEQFF. The CDR3, as DNA: TGTGCCAGCAGCTGGGGACTTTACAATGAGCAGTTCTTC. V gene TRBV28 combines with J gene TRBJ2-1, with a possible D match to TRBD2 (6 bases). Germline CDR1 and CDR2: MDHEN and SYDVKM. V was shortened by 6 bases and J by 4 bases, with 10 bases between the two germline ends. The CDR3 length is 13 residues.

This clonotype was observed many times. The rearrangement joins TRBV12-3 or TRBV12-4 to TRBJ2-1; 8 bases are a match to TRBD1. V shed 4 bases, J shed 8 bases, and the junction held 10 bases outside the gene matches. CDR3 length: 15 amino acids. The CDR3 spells CASSYHGTGLHEQFF. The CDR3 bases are TGTGCCAGCAGTTACCACGGGACAGGTCTCCATGAGCAGTTCTTC.

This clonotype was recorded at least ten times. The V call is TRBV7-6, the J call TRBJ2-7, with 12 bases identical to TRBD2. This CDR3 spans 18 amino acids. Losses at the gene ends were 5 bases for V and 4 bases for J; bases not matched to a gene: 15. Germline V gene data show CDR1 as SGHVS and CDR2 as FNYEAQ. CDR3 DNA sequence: TGTGCCAGCAGCCCTGGTCCCCTCCTAGCGGGAGGGTTTTACGAGCAGTACTTC. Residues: CASSPGPLLAGGFYEQYF. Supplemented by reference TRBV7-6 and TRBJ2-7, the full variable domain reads GAGVSQSPRYKVTKRGQDVALRCDPISGHVSLYWYRQALGQGPEFLTYFNYEAQQDKSGLPNDRFSAERPEGSISTLTIQRTEQRDSAMYRCASSPGPLLAGGFYEQYFGPGTRLTVT.

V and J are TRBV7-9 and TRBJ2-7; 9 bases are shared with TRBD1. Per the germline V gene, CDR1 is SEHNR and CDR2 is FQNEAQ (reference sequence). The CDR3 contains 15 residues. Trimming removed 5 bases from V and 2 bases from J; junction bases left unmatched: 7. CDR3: CASSPGTGNPYEQYF. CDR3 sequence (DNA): TGTGCCAGCAGCCCCGGGACAGGGAATCCCTACGAGCAGTACTTC.

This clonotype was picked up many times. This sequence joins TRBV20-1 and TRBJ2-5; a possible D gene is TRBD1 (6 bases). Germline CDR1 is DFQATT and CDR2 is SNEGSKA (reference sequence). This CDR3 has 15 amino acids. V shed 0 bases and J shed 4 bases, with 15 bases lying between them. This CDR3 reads CSARDLRGTGETQYF. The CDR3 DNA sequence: TGCAGTGCTAGAGATCTAAGGGGGACGGGAGAGACCCAGTACTTC.

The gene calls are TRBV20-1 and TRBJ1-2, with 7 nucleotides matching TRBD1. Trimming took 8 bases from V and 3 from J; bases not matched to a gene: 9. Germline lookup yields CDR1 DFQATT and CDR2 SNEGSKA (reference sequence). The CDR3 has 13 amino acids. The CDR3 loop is CSSQGEQDYGYTF. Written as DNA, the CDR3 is TGCAGTTCCCAGGGGGAACAGGACTATGGCTACACCTTC.

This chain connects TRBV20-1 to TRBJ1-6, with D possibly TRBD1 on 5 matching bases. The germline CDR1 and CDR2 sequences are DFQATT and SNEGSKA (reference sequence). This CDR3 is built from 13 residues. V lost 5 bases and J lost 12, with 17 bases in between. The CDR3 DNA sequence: TGCAGTGCTGACCCTGGGGGGTCTGAACCCCTCCACTTT. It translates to CSADPGGSEPLHF.

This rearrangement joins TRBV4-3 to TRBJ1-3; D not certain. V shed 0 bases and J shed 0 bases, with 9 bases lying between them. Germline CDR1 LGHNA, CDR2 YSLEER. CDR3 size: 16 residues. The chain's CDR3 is CASSQDSRASGNTIYF. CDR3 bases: TGCGCCAGCAGCCAAGACTCGAGGGCCTCTGGAAACACCATATATTTT.

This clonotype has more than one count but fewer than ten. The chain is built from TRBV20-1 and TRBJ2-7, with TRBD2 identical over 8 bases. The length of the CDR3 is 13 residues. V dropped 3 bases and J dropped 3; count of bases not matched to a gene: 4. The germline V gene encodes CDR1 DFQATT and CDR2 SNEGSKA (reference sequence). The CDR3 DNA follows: TGCAGTGCTAGCGGGAGGGTAGTCTACGAGCAGTACTTC. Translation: CSASGRVVYEQYF.

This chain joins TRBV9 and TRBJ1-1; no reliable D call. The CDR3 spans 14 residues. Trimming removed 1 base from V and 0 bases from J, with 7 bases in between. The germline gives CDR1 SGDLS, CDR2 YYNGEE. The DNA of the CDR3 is TGTGCCAGCAGCGTATCGGGGATGAACACTGAAGCTTTCTTT. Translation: CASSVSGMNTEAFF.

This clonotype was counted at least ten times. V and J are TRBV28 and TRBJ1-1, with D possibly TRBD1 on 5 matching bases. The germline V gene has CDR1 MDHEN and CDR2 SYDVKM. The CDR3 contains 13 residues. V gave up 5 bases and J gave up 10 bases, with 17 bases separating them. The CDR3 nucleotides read TGTGCCAGCAGTCCCTCGGGCGGGGGGACAGCTTTCTTT. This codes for CASSPSGGGTAFF.

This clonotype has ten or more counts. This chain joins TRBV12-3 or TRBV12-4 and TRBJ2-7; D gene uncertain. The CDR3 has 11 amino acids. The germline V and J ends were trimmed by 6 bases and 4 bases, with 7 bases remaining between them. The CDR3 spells CASRTVYEQYF. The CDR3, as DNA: TGTGCCAGCAGGACTGTATACGAGCAGTACTTC.

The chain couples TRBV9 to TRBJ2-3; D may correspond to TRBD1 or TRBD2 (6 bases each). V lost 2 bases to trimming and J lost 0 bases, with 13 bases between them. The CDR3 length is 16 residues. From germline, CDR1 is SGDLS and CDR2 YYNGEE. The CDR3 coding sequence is TGTGCCAGCAGCGTGGCGGGACACCAAAGCACAGATACGCAGTATTTT. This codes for CASSVAGHQSTDTQYF.

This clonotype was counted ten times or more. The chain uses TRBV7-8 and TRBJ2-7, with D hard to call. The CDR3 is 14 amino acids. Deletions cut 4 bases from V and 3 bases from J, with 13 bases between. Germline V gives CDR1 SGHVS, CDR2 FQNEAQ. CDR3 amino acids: CASSSPYLGYEQYF. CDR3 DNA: TGTGCCAGCAGCTCCCCGTATCTGGGCTACGAGCAGTACTTC. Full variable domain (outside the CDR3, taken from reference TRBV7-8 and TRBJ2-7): GAGVSQSPRYKVAKRGQDVALRCDPISGHVSLFWYQQALGQGPEFLTYFQNEAQLDKSGLPSDRFFAERPEGSVSTLKIQRTQQEDSAVYLCASSSPYLGYEQYFGPGTRLTVT.

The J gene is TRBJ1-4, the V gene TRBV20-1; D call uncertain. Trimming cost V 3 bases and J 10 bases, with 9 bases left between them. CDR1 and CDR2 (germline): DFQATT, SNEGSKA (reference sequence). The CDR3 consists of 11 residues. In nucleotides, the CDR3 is TGCAGTGCTAGGACGGATGGAAAACTGTTTTTT. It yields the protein CSARTDGKLFF.

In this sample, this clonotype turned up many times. CDR3 in amino acids: CASTGTTDYEQYF. CDR3 nucleotide sequence: TGTGCCAGCACCGGGACAACCGACTACGAGCAGTACTTC. This chain joins TRBV28 and TRBJ2-7, with D possibly matching TRBD1 (6 bases). V was cut by 7 bases and J by 3 bases, with 13 bases left in between. The CDR3 is made up of 13 amino acids. CDR1 is MDHEN, CDR2 SYDVKM, per germline. Using reference TRBV28 and TRBJ2-7 for the parts outside the CDR3, the full variable domain is DVKVTQSSRYLVKRTGEKVFLECVQDMDHENMFWYRQDPGLGLRLIYFSYDVKMKEKGDIPEGYSVSREKKERFSLILESASTNQTSMYLCASTGTTDYEQYFGPGTRLTVT.

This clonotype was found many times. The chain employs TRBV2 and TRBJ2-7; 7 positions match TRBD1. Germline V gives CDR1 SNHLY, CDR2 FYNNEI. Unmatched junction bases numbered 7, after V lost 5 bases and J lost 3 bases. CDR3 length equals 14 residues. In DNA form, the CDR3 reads TGTGCCAGCAGTACCCGACAGGGCGACTACGAGCAGTACTTC. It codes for CASSTRQGDYEQYF.

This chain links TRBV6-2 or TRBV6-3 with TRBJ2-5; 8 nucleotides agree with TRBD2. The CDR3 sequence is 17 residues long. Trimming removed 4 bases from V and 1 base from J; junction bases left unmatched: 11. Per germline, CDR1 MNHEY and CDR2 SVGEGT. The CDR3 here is CASSSGVIAGTQETQYF. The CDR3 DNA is TGTGCCAGCAGTTCGGGTGTAATAGCGGGGACCCAAGAGACCCAGTACTTC.

CDR3 sequence reads: CASSYSLKGDIQYF. In nucleotides, the CDR3 is TGTGCCAGCAGTTACTCCCTTAAGGGAGACATTCAGTACTTC. The chain is built from TRBV6-5 and TRBJ2-4; weak D call: TRBD2 (5 bases). Germline lookup yields CDR1 MNHEY and CDR2 SVGAGI. The CDR3 runs to 14 residues. Trimming shortened V by 0 bases and J by 8 bases, and 11 bases separated the two germline ends.

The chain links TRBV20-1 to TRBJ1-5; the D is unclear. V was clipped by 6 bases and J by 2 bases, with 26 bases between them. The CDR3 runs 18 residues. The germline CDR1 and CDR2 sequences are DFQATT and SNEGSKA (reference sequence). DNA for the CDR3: TGCAGTGCCAGCTCGGTTAGGAGAATAGGGTGGGGCAATCAGCCCCAGCATTTT. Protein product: CSASSVRRIGWGNQPQHF.

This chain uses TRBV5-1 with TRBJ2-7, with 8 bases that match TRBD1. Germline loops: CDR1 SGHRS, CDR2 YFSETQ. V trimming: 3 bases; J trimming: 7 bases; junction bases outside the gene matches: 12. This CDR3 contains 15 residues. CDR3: CASSSGQGELQEQYF. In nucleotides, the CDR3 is TGCGCCAGCAGCTCTGGACAGGGAGAGCTTCAGGAGCAGTACTTC.

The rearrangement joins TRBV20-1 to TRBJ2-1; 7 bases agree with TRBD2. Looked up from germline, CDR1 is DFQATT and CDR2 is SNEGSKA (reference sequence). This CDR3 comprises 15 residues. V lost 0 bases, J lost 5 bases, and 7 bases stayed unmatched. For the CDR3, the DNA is TGCAGTGCTAGAGATCCCGGGACTATCAACAATGAGCAGTTCTTC. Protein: CSARDPGTINNEQFF.

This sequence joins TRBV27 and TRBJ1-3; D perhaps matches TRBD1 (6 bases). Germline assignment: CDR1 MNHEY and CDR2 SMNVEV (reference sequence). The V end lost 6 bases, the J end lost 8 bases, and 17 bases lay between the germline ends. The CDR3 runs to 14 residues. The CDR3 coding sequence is TGTGCCAGCAGCCCCGTGGGGGGGGCTCACACCATATATTTT. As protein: CASSPVGGAHTIYF.

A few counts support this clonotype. The CDR3 nucleotides read TGTGCCAGTAGCCCGGGACAGGGTGGAAATGGCTACACCTTC. It yields the protein CASSPGQGGNGYTF. J is TRBJ1-2 and V is TRBV19; 9 bases agree with TRBD1. The CDR3 is 14 residues long. Germline V CDR1 and CDR2: LNHDA, SQIVND (reference sequence). The V gene end was trimmed by 6 bases and the J gene end by 6 bases; junction bases not matched to a gene: 8.

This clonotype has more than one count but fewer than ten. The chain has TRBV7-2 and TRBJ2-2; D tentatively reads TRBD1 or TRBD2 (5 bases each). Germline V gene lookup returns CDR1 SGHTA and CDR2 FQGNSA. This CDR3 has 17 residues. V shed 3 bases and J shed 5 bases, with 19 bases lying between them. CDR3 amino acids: CASSFYRGRDVTGELFF. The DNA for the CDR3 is TGTGCCAGCAGCTTCTACCGGGGCAGGGACGTTACCGGGGAGCTGTTTTTT.